This T cell receptor beta chain was identified during a study of blood T cell repertoires in COVID-19. In the study overall: Sites in the United States, Italy and Spain provided acute and convalescent COVID-19 samples. In each case, the material was cDNA or gDNA derived from T cells, B-cell-depleted T cells, or PBMCs.

Per the germline V gene, CDR1 is KGHDR and CDR2 is SFDVKD. The ends lost 4 bases at V and 5 bases at J; junction bases unmatched: 4. This CDR3 has 14 amino acids. Assay: immunoSEQ multiplex PCR; the TCRdb copy retains only in-frame clones and omits some. The sample has about 240,000 clones; about 80% are singletons. Sequencing was performed on peripheral blood. The sequence was obtained from a woman aged 80 or over with acute or convalescent COVID-19. V is TRBV24-1 and J is TRBJ2-3, with TRBD1 matching over 8 bases. The CDR3 spells CATSDTTGGDTQYF. The DNA for the CDR3 is TGTGCCACCAGTGACACAACAGGGGGAGATACGCAGTATTTT.